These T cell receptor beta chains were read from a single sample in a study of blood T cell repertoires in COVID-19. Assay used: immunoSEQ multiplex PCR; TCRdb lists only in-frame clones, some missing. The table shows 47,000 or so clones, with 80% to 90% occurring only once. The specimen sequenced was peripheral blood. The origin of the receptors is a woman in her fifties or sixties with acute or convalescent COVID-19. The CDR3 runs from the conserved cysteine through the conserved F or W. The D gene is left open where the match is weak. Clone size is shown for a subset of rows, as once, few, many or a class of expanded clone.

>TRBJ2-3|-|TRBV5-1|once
CASSFNTDTQYF
TGCGCCAGCAGCTTCAACACAGATACGCAGTATTTT
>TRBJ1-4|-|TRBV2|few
CASSDGEKLFF
TGTGCCAGCAGTGATGGCGAAAAACTGTTTTTT
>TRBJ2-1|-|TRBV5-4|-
CASSPGGWSSYNEQFF
TGTGCCAGCAGCCCGGGTGGGTGGAGCTCCTACAATGAGCAGTTCTTC
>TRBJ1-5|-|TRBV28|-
CASTGRGLNQPQHF
TGTGCCAGCACCGGGAGGGGCTTGAATCAGCCCCAGCATTTT
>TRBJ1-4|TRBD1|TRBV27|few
CASSPRQGPANEKLFF
TGTGCCAGCAGTCCCCGACAGGGCCCAGCTAATGAAAAACTGTTTTTT
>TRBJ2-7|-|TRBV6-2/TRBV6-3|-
CASSPSRGRGYEQYF
TGTGCCAGCAGCCCCAGCAGGGGTAGAGGCTACGAGCAGTACTTC
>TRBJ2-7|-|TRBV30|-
CAWAGWNYPEQYF
TGTGCCTGGGCGGGCTGGAATTATCCCGAGCAGTACTTC
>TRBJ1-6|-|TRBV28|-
CASSFRQASTLHF
TGTGCCAGCAGTTTCAGGCAGGCTTCGACCCTCCACTTT
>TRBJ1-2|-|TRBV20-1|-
CSASGGRHYGYTF
TGCAGTGCTAGTGGGGGGAGGCACTATGGCTACACCTTC
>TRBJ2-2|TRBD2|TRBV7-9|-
CASSNPLAGRGGGELFF
TGTGCCAGCAGCAATCCACTAGCGGGCCGCGGAGGCGGGGAGCTGTTTTTT
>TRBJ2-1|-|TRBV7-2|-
CASSPQSALYNEQFF
TGTGCCAGCAGCCCTCAGAGCGCTCTCTACAATGAGCAGTTCTTC
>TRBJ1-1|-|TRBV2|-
CASSVSVNTEAFF
TGTGCCAGCAGTGTGAGCGTAAACACTGAAGCTTTCTTT
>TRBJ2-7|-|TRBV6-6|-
CASSYDGVWTAYEQYF
TGTGCCAGCAGTTACGATGGGGTCTGGACAGCCTACGAGCAGTACTTC
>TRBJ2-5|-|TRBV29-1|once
CSVVGQVEWSAGETQYF
TGCAGCGTTGTCGGGCAGGTAGAATGGTCCGCGGGGGAGACCCAGTACTTC
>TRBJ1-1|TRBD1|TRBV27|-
CASSLSTGLTEAFF
TGTGCCAGCTCTCTATCGACAGGGCTCACTGAAGCTTTCTTT
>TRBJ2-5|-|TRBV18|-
CASSRAETQYF
TGTGCCAGCTCACGAGCAGAGACCCAGTACTTC
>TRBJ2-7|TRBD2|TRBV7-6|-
CASSLGGASGSYEQYF
TGTGCCAGCAGCTTAGGGGGGGCTAGCGGGTCCTACGAGCAGTACTTC
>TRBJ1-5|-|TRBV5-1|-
CASSLSFEGGQPQHF
TGCGCCAGCAGCTTGTCTTTCGAGGGTGGTCAGCCCCAGCATTTT
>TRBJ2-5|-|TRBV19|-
CASSMGGNQETQYF
TGTGCCAGTAGTATGGGGGGAAACCAGGAGACCCAGTACTTC
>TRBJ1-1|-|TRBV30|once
CAWSVQAGKAFF
TGTGCCTGGAGTGTACAGGCAGGGAAAGCTTTCTTT
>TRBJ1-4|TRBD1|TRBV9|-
CASSVRPGLGTDYEKLFF
TGTGCCAGCAGCGTGCGGCCAGGGTTGGGGACAGATTATGAAAAACTGTTTTTT
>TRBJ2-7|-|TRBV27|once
CASSSIRGITYEQYF
TGTGCCAGCAGTTCCATTCGGGGAATAACCTACGAGCAGTACTTC
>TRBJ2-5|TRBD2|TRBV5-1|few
CASSLKPGLAGSGGLSETQYF
TGCGCCAGCAGCTTGAAACCCGGACTAGCGGGTAGCGGGGGTTTGTCAGAGACCCAGTACTTC
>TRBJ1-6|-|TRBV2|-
CASKTTVNSPLHF
TGTGCCAGCAAAACAACAGTGAATTCACCCCTCCACTTT
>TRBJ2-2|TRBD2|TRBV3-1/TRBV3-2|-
CASSLPSGSSTGELFF
TGTGCCAGCAGCCTCCCTAGCGGGAGTAGCACCGGGGAGCTGTTTTTT
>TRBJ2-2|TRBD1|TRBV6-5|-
CASSQGQGDTGELFF
TGTGCCAGCAGTCAGGGACAGGGGGACACCGGGGAGCTGTTTTTT
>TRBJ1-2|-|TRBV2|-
CASRSQNYGYTF
TGTGCCAGCAGGTCGCAGAACTATGGCTACACCTTC
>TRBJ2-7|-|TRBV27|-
CASSPSSWDSSYEQYF
TGTGCCAGCAGTCCCTCCTCTTGGGACTCCTCCTACGAGCAGTACTTC